The rows below give T cell receptor beta chains drawn from one sample of a study of blood T cell repertoires in COVID-19. The protocol was immunoSEQ multiplex PCR, while the TCRdb copy is restricted to in-frame clones and leaves out a portion. This sample has 40,000 or so clones, with 75% to 90% found just once. The material sequenced was peripheral blood. These receptors were taken from a human donor in a cohort sampled during active COVID-19. Both conserved end residues are part of each CDR3. Fields, in order: clone size, V gene, D gene, J gene, CDR3 protein, CDR3 DNA. The D gene is left open where the match is weak. Clone size, where shown, is once, few, many, or a class for clones that have expanded.

abundance: NA
v_gene: TRBV6-1
d_gene: TRBD1
j_gene: TRBJ1-6
CDR3aa: CASSEIGQGNSPLHF
CDR3nt: TGTGCCAGCAGTGAAATCGGACAGGGGAATTCACCCCTCCACTTT

abundance: NA
v_gene: TRBV27
d_gene: TRBD1
j_gene: TRBJ1-1
CDR3aa: CASRPTGVFDEAFF
CDR3nt: TGTGCCAGCAGACCGACAGGGGTGTTTGATGAAGCTTTCTTT

abundance: NA
v_gene: TRBV21-1
d_gene: NA
j_gene: TRBJ1-5
CDR3aa: CASKSKNRTAFNQPQHF
CDR3nt: TGTGCCAGCAAATCTAAAAATAGGACAGCTTTCAATCAGCCCCAGCATTTT

abundance: NA
v_gene: TRBV6-5
d_gene: TRBD1
j_gene: TRBJ2-2
CDR3aa: CASSYGQGNTGELFF
CDR3nt: TGTGCCAGCAGTTACGGACAGGGGAACACCGGGGAGCTGTTTTTT

abundance: NA
v_gene: TRBV6-5
d_gene: TRBD1
j_gene: TRBJ2-7
CDR3aa: CASSRDRGLYEQYF
CDR3nt: TGTGCCAGCAGCCGGGACAGGGGATTGTACGAGCAGTACTTC

abundance: NA
v_gene: TRBV2
d_gene: NA
j_gene: TRBJ1-6
CDR3aa: CASSADRLIYNSPLHF
CDR3nt: TGTGCCAGCAGTGCGGACAGATTAATCTATAATTCACCCCTCCACTTT

abundance: once
v_gene: TRBV19
d_gene: NA
j_gene: TRBJ2-6
CDR3aa: CASNQGPGANVLTF
CDR3nt: TGTGCCAGTAACCAGGGGCCTGGGGCCAACGTCCTGACTTTC

abundance: NA
v_gene: TRBV27
d_gene: TRBD1
j_gene: TRBJ2-7
CDR3aa: CASSSNRDRVSEQYF
CDR3nt: TGTGCCAGCAGTTCTAACCGGGACAGGGTTTCCGAGCAGTACTTC

abundance: NA
v_gene: TRBV10-2
d_gene: TRBD1
j_gene: TRBJ1-1
CDR3aa: CASTSTGGRMGTEAFF
CDR3nt: TGCGCCAGCACCTCGACAGGGGGCAGGATGGGCACTGAAGCTTTCTTT

abundance: NA
v_gene: TRBV9
d_gene: NA
j_gene: TRBJ1-2
CDR3aa: CASWRGLNYGYTF
CDR3nt: TGTGCCAGCTGGCGGGGACTGAACTATGGCTACACCTTC

abundance: NA
v_gene: TRBV10-3
d_gene: TRBD1
j_gene: TRBJ1-2
CDR3aa: CAISTRQGYGYTF
CDR3nt: TGTGCCATCAGTACACGACAGGGCTATGGCTACACCTTC

abundance: NA
v_gene: TRBV4-1
d_gene: TRBD1
j_gene: TRBJ1-1
CDR3aa: CASSLGTGNTEAFF
CDR3nt: TGCGCCAGCAGCCTTGGGACAGGGAACACTGAAGCTTTCTTT

abundance: NA
v_gene: TRBV12-3/TRBV12-4
d_gene: TRBD1
j_gene: TRBJ1-2
CDR3aa: CASRPTGNYGYTF
CDR3nt: TGTGCCAGCAGGCCGACAGGGAACTATGGCTACACCTTC

abundance: NA
v_gene: TRBV5-1
d_gene: NA
j_gene: TRBJ2-7
CDR3aa: CASSLGQDVDEQYF
CDR3nt: TGCGCCAGCAGCTTGGGACAGGATGTAGACGAGCAGTACTTC

abundance: NA
v_gene: TRBV18
d_gene: TRBD1
j_gene: TRBJ1-5
CDR3aa: CASSLGQEGQPQHF
CDR3nt: TGTGCCAGCTCGCTAGGACAGGAGGGTCAGCCCCAGCATTTT

abundance: NA
v_gene: TRBV6-2/TRBV6-3
d_gene: NA
j_gene: TRBJ1-5
CDR3aa: CASSGTGGTYQPQHF
CDR3nt: TGTGCCAGCAGTGGAACAGGCGGGACCTATCAGCCCCAGCATTTT

abundance: NA
v_gene: TRBV27
d_gene: NA
j_gene: TRBJ2-7
CDR3aa: CASSSVRDNSYEQYF
CDR3nt: TGTGCCAGCAGTTCCGTTCGGGACAACTCCTACGAGCAGTACTTC

abundance: NA
v_gene: TRBV4-3
d_gene: TRBD1
j_gene: TRBJ1-1
CDR3aa: CASSRSRGTEAFF
CDR3nt: TGCGCCAGCAGCCGATCCAGGGGGACTGAAGCTTTCTTT

abundance: NA
v_gene: TRBV6-6
d_gene: NA
j_gene: TRBJ1-1
CDR3aa: CASSYSPGDTEAFF
CDR3nt: TGTGCCAGCAGTTACTCCCCCGGGGACACTGAAGCTTTCTTT

abundance: NA
v_gene: TRBV9
d_gene: NA
j_gene: TRBJ2-7
CDR3aa: CASSQGYEQYF
CDR3nt: TGTGCCAGCAGCCAGGGCTACGAGCAGTACTTC

abundance: once
v_gene: TRBV7-2
d_gene: NA
j_gene: TRBJ2-7
CDR3aa: CASSYTGPPEEQYF
CDR3nt: TGTGCCAGCAGCTATACAGGTCCCCCAGAGGAGCAGTACTTC

abundance: NA
v_gene: TRBV5-1
d_gene: NA
j_gene: TRBJ2-7
CDR3aa: CASSPRTSAYEQYF
CDR3nt: TGCGCCAGCAGCCCACGGACTTCGGCCTACGAGCAGTACTTC

abundance: NA
v_gene: TRBV6-5
d_gene: NA
j_gene: TRBJ2-1
CDR3aa: CASRPTRRSYNEQFF
CDR3nt: TGTGCCAGCAGACCGACTAGGCGATCCTACAATGAGCAGTTCTTC

abundance: NA
v_gene: TRBV4-3
d_gene: NA
j_gene: TRBJ1-6
CDR3aa: CASSQDWSSYNSPLHF
CDR3nt: TGCGCCAGCAGCCAAGATTGGAGCTCCTATAATTCACCCCTCCACTTT

abundance: once
v_gene: TRBV4-3
d_gene: TRBD1
j_gene: TRBJ1-4
CDR3aa: CASSQGQGTEKLFF
CDR3nt: TGCGCCAGCAGCCAAGGACAGGGAACTGAAAAACTGTTTTTT

abundance: NA
v_gene: TRBV12-3/TRBV12-4
d_gene: NA
j_gene: TRBJ2-7
CDR3aa: CASSPDTYEQYF
CDR3nt: TGTGCCAGCAGCCCAGACACCTACGAGCAGTACTTC

abundance: NA
v_gene: TRBV6-1
d_gene: NA
j_gene: TRBJ2-3
CDR3aa: CASSEGSDTQYF
CDR3nt: TGTGCCAGCAGTGAGGGCTCAGATACGCAGTATTTT

abundance: NA
v_gene: TRBV15
d_gene: NA
j_gene: TRBJ1-3
CDR3aa: CATSRDQGGGRNTIYF
CDR3nt: TGTGCCACCAGCAGAGACCAGGGAGGGGGGCGAAACACCATATATTTT

abundance: few
v_gene: TRBV6-1
d_gene: NA
j_gene: TRBJ1-1
CDR3aa: CASSARGGLAPLNTEAFF
CDR3nt: TGTGCCAGCAGTGCTCGGGGGGGCCTCGCCCCACTGAACACTGAAGCTTTCTTT

abundance: once
v_gene: TRBV19
d_gene: TRBD1
j_gene: TRBJ1-5
CDR3aa: CASSPWDSNQPQHF
CDR3nt: TGTGCCAGTAGTCCATGGGACAGTAATCAGCCCCAGCATTTT

abundance: NA
v_gene: TRBV15
d_gene: NA
j_gene: TRBJ1-6
CDR3aa: CATSVDRGNSPLHF
CDR3nt: TGTGCCACCAGCGTCGACCGGGGAAATTCACCCCTCCACTTT

abundance: NA
v_gene: TRBV7-8
d_gene: NA
j_gene: TRBJ2-5
CDR3aa: CASSLVAQGQETQYF
CDR3nt: TGTGCCAGCAGCTTAGTTGCTCAGGGGCAAGAGACCCAGTACTTC

abundance: NA
v_gene: TRBV6-5
d_gene: NA
j_gene: TRBJ1-1
CDR3aa: CAAGGLNTEAFF
CDR3nt: TGTGCCGCGGGGGGGCTGAACACTGAAGCTTTCTTT

abundance: NA
v_gene: TRBV27
d_gene: NA
j_gene: TRBJ1-3
CDR3aa: CASSPAGGNTIYF
CDR3nt: TGTGCCAGCAGTCCGGCGGGGGGAAACACCATATATTTT

abundance: NA
v_gene: TRBV14
d_gene: TRBD1
j_gene: TRBJ2-7
CDR3aa: CASSQPDRVPYEQYF
CDR3nt: TGTGCCAGCAGCCAGCCCGACAGGGTGCCCTACGAGCAGTACTTC